This TCR beta chain was profiled in a study of T cell responses to AZD1222 COVID-19 vaccine. In germline, CDR1 is LNHDA, CDR2 SQIVND (reference sequence). The CDR3 covers 15 residues. Trimming took 4 bases from V and 7 from J; bases not matched to a gene: 8. Sequencing used immunoSEQ multiplex PCR; TCRdb keeps in-frame clones, though not all of them. The data hold about 220,000 clones, with 85% to 95% observed a single time. The sequence was collected from an adult in good health. The rearrangement links TRBV19 to TRBJ1-4, with 8 bases that match TRBD1. The source was peripheral blood, collected on day 0 of MenACWY control vaccination. The CDR3 DNA reads TGTGCCAGTAGTACTGGACAGGGTCGCGGTGAAAAACTGTTTTTT. Encoded protein: CASSTGQGRGEKLFF.